The sequence of this T cell receptor beta chain was determined in a study of T cell repertoires in cytomegalovirus infection (dated by TCRdb to about 2019). Describing the broader study: Alongside well-studied HLA-B-restricted epitopes, the peptide stimulations were aimed at recently identified HLA-C-restricted CMV epitopes, whose presentation resists viral immunomodulation. Donor HLA type was relevant to the analysis, because carriage of CMV infection together with the matching HLA type was indicated by public TCR beta signatures. Findings and caveats that apply to the study as a whole: In both this cohort and an independent roughly 350-donor cohort, the cumulative frequency of public TCR beta family members distinguished carriers of CMV infection plus the relevant HLA type. In the ex vivo response, HLA-C-restricted CMV-specific TCR beta clonotypes were dominant, and in two of eight donors the single most frequent clonotype came from this HLA-C-restricted group.

This sample's treatment or condition label indicates: in vitro stimulation with specific CMV peptide epitopes to enrich CMV-specific T cells. This sample was sequenced with an Illumina HiSeq 1500. Using fastp at Q25 and MiXCR, TCRdb reprocessed the public reads and kept productive beta chains. Each entry merges the rows of one CDR3 protein and shows their most common DNA and genes. The sample has 550,000 to 700,000 distinct CDR3 sequences on record, about 40% of them singletons. The biggest ten clones account for 48% of the sample. As encoded in the germline V gene, CDR1 is MNHEY while CDR2 is SVGEGT. Spanning cysteine to phenylalanine, the CDR3 consists of 14 amino acids. Kept here is only the CDR3 DNA, which spans 42 bases and is read in frame from base 1. Compared with germline, V lacks 7 bases and J lacks 6 bases; bases without a gene match: 11. This clonotype came up a few times. The antigen this receptor binds is unknown. No much larger clone is present one base from it, and per-base qualities are unavailable.

The TCR originated in a human donor in good health (CMV status not recorded). Some clones in this sample may be carry-over from other donors' samples. The sequence links TRBV6-2 or TRBV6-3 to TRBJ2-7, and TRBD2 aligns with 8 junction nucleotides. This sample comprised cultured PBMCs, obtained from culture after CMV antigen stimulation. The CDR3 protein: CASKTTGGALEQYF. The DNA sequence is as follows: TGTGCCAGCAAGACTACCGGGGGGGCCCTCGAGCAGTACTTC.